Given below is one T cell receptor beta chain in context. What it binds is unknown. Autoimmune disease history or systemic immunosuppression led to patients being barred. TCRdb keeps only in-frame clones here, not all; method: immunoSEQ multiplex PCR. The repertoire holds 90,000 to 120,000 clones, 90% seen once, with approximately 0.31% in the top ten. The entry originates in a study of OX40 agonist ivuxolimab in advanced cancers. Points from the study as a whole: Partly responding patients at 0.1-3.0 mg/kg showed some of the smallest clonal expansion. Relative to CD4+ cells, CD8+ T cells on average had more expanded clones. The antigen specificity of the peripheral T cells (those that were expanded) was not determined.

Sample: CD4+ or CD8+ T cells sorted from blood, taken in a trial of the OX40 agonist ivuxolimab. The origin of this receptor is an adult with an advanced solid tumor such as melanoma, head and neck, liver or kidney cancer.

Written as DNA, the CDR3 is TGTGCCAGCACCTCTTGGTACGAGACCAACCCCTCGAGAAAGACGCAGTATTTT. This encodes CASTSWYETNPSRKTQYF. This chain connects TRBV5-4 to TRBJ2-3; no definite D call. The CDR3 has 18 residues. CDR1 is SGHNT, CDR2 YYREEE, per germline (reference sequence). V lost 6 bases and J lost 9, with 32 bases in between.